The entry below gives a single TCR beta chain sequence along with its context. Its antigen is currently unknown. The sample originates from a study of glioma-infiltrating T cells after dendritic cell vaccination. Study results and limitations: Few patients contributed both blood and tumor specimens.

Sequencing was performed with immunoSEQ multiplex PCR; in TCRdb, only in-frame clones are kept and a portion is missing. The table includes around 60,000 clones, 86% detected once. The CDR3 loop spans 15 amino acids. Per the germline V gene, CDR1 is PRHDT and CDR2 is FYEKMQ (reference sequence). Trimming took 3 bases from V and 8 from J; bases not matched to a gene: 9. Time point in this sample: after dendritic cell vaccination, including at tumor progression/relapse. Fresh-frozen tumor tissue and more than two years of survival data were available for all. Isocitrate dehydrogenase mutation was absent in all glioblastoma patients.

This TCR derives from a human donor with glioblastoma. The sequenced sample was blood, obtained after dendritic cell vaccination. V usage is TRBV13 and J usage is TRBJ2-2; 7 nucleotides align to TRBD1. Written as DNA, the CDR3 is TGTGCCAGCAGCTTCCCCGGACAGGTCAAGGGGGAGCTGTTTTTT. Translated: CASSFPGQVKGELFF.